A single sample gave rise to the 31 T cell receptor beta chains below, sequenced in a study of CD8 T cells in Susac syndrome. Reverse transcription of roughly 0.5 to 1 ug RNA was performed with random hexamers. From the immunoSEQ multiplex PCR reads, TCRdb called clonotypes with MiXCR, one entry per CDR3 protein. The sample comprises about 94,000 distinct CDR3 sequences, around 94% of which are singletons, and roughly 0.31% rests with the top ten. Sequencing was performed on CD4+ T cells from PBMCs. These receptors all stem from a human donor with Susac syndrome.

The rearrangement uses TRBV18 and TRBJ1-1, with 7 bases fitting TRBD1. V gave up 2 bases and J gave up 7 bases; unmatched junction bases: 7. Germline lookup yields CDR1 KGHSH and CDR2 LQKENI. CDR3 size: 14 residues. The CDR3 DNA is TGTGCCAGCTCACCATTTGGAACAGGGGATGAAGCTTTCTTT. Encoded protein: CASSPFGTGDEAFF.

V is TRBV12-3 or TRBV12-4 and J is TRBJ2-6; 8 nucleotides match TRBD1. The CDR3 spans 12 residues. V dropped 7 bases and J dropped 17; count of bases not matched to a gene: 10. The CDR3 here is CASNLAGGPMTF. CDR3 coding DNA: TGTGCCAGCAACCTAGCAGGGGGCCCTATGACTTTC.

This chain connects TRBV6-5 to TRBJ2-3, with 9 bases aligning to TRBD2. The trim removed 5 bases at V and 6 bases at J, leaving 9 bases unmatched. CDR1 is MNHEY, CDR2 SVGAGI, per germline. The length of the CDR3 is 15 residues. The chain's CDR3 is CASSTRLAAGDTQYF. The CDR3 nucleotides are TGTGCCAGCAGTACCCGACTAGCGGCTGGGGATACGCAGTATTTT.

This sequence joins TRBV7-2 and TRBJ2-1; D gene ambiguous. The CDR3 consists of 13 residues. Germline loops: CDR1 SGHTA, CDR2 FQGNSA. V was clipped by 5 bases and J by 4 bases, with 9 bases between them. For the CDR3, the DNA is TGTGCCAGCAGCGCCCTAGGATACAATGAGCAGTTCTTC. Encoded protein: CASSALGYNEQFF.

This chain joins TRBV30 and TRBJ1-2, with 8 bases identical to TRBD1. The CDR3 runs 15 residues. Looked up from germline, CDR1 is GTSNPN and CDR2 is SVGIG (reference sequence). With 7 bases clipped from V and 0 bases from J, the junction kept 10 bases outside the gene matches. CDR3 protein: CASNLRTGTNYGYTF. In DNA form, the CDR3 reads TGTGCCTCCAACCTCCGGACAGGGACTAACTATGGCTACACCTTC.

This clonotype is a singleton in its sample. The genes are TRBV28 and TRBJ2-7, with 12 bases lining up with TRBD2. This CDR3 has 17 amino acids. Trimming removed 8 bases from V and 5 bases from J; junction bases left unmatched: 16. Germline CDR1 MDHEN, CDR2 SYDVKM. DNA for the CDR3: TGTGCCAGCGGGGCCCTAGCGGGGGGGCCCCTAGGTCACGAGCAGTACTTC. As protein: CASGALAGGPLGHEQYF. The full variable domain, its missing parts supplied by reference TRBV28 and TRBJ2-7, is DVKVTQSSRYLVKRTGEKVFLECVQDMDHENMFWYRQDPGLGLRLIYFSYDVKMKEKGDIPEGYSVSREKKERFSLILESASTNQTSMYLCASGALAGGPLGHEQYFGPGTRLTVT.

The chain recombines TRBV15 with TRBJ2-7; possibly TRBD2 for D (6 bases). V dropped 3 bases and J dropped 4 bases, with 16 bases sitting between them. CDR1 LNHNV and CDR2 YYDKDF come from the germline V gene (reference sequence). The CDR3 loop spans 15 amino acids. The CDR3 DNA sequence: TGTGCCACCAGCAGTGGTAGGGGCGGGAATTACGAGCAGTACTTC. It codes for CATSSGRGGNYEQYF. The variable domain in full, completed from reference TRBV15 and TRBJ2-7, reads DAMVIQNPRYQVTQFGKPVTLSCSQTLNHNVMYWYQQKSSQAPKLLFHYYDKDFNNEADTPDNFQSRRPNTSFCFLDIRSPGLGDTAMYLCATSSGRGGNYEQYFGPGTRLTVT.

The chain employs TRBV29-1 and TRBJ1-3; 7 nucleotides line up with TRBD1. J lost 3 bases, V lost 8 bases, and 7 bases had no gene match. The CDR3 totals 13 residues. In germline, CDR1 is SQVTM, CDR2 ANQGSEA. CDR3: CSTRQGGGNTIYF. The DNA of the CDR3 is TGCAGCACGAGACAGGGAGGTGGAAACACCATATATTTT.

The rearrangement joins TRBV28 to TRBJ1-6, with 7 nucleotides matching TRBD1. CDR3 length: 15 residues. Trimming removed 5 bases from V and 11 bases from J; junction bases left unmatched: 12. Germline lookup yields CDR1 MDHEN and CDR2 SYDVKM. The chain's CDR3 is CASSPQRGLGPPLHF. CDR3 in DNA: TGTGCCAGCAGTCCGCAGAGGGGGCTGGGGCCACCCCTCCACTTT.

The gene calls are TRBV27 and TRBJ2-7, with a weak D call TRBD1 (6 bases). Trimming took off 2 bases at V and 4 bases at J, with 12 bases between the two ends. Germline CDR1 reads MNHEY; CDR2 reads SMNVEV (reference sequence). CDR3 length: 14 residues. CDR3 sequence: CASSLVGQGYEQYF. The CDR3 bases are TGTGCCAGCAGTTTAGTAGGGCAGGGGTACGAGCAGTACTTC.

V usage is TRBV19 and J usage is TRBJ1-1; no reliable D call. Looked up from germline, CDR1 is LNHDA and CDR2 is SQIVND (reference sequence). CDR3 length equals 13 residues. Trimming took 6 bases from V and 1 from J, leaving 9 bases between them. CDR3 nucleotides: TGTGCCAGTAGCCAACAGAAGAACACTGAAGCTTTCTTT. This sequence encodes CASSQQKNTEAFF. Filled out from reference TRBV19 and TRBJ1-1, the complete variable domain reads DGGITQSPKYLFRKEGQNVTLSCEQNLNHDAMYWYRQDPGQGLRLIYYSQIVNDFQKGDIAEGYSVSREKKESFPLTVTSAQKNPTAFYLCASSQQKNTEAFFGQGTRLTVV.

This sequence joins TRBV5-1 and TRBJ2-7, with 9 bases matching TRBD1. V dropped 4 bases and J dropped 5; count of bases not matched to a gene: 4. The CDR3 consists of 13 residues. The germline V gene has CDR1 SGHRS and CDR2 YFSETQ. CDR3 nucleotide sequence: TGCGCCAGCAGCATGACAGGGGGTGACGAGCAGTACTTC. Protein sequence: CASSMTGGDEQYF.

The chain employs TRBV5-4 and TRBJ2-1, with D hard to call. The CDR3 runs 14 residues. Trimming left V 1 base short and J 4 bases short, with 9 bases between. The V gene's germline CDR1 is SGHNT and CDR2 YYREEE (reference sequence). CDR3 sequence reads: CASSLTHGYNEQFF. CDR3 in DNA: TGTGCCAGCAGCTTGACCCATGGGTACAATGAGCAGTTCTTC.

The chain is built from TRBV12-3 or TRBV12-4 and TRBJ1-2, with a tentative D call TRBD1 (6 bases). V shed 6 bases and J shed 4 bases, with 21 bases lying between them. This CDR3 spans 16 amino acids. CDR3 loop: CASSLGGGSRIYGYTF. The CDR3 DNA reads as TGTGCCAGCAGCCTGGGAGGGGGTTCGAGGATCTATGGCTACACCTTC.

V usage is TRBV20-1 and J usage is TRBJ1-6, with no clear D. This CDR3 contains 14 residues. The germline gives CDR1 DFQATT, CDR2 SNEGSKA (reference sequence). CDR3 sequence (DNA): TGCAGCACCGTAGCGAGCTCCTATAATTCACCCCTCCACTTT. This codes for CSTVASSYNSPLHF.

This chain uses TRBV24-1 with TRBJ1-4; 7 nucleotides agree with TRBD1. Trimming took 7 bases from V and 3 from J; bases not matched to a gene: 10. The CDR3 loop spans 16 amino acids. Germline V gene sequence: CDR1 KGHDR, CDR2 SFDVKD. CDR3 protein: CATRPTGKRANEKLFF. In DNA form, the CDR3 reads TGTGCCACCAGACCGACAGGGAAGAGGGCTAATGAAAAACTGTTTTTT.

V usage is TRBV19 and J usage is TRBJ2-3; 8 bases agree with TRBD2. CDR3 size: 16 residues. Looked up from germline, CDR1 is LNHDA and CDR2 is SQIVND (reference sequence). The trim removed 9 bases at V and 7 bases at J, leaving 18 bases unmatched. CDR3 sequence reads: CASVFPGLDFSHTQYF. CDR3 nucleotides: TGTGCCAGCGTATTCCCGGGACTAGACTTTAGTCATACGCAGTATTTT.

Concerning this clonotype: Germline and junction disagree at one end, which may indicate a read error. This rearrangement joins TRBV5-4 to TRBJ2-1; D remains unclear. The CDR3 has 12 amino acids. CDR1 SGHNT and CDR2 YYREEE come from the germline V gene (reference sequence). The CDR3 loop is CATSHSYNEQFF. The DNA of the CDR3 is TGTGCCACCAGCCACAGCTACAATGAGCAGTTCTTC.

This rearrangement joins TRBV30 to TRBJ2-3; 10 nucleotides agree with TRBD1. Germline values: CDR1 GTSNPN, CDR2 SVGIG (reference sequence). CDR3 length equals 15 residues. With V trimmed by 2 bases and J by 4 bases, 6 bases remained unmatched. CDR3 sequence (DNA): TGTGCCTGGAGTACCCGACAGGGGGCGGCAGATACGCAGTATTTT. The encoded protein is CAWSTRQGAADTQYF.

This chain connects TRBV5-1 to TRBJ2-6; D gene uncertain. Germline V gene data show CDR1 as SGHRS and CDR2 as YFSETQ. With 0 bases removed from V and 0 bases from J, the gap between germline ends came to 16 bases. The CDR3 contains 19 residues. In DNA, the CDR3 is TGCGCCAGCAGCTTGGGCCAGGAGATCAATAGCTCTGGGGCCAACGTCCTGACTTTC. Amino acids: CASSLGQEINSSGANVLTF. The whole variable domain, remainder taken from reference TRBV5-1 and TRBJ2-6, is KAGVTQTPRYLIKTRGQQVTLSCSPISGHRSVSWYQQTPGQGLQFLFEYFSETQRNKGNFPGRFSGRQFSNSRSEMNVSTLELGDSALYLCASSLGQEINSSGANVLTFGAGSRLTVL.

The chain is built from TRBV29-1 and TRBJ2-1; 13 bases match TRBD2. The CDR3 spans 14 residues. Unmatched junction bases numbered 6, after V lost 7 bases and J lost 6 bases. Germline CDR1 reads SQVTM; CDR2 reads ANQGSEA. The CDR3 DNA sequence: TGCAGCGGGCTACGACTAGCGGGGGGCAATGAGCAGTTCTTC. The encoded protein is CSGLRLAGGNEQFF.

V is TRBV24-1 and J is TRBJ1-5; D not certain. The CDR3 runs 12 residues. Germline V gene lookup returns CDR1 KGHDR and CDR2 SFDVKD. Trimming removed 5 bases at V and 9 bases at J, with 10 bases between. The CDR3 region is CATSGPSRPQHF. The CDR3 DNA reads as TGTGCCACCAGTGGCCCCTCTAGGCCCCAGCATTTT.

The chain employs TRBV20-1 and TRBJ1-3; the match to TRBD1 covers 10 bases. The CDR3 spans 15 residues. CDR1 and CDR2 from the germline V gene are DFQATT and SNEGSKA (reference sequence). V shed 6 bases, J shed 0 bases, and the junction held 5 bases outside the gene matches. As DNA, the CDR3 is TGCAGTGCAGCGACAGGGGGCTTCTCTGGAAACACCATATATTTT. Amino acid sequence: CSAATGGFSGNTIYF.

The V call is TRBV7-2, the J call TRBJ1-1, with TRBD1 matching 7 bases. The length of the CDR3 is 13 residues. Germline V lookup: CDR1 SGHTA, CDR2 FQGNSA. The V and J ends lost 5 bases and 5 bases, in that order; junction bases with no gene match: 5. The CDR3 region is CASSRNRGTEAFF. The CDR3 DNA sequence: TGTGCCAGCAGCCGTAACAGGGGAACTGAAGCTTTCTTT.

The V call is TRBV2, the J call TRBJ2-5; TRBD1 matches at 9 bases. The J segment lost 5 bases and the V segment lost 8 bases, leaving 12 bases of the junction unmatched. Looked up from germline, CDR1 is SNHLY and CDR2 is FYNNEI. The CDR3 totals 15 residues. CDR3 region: CASPLDRGGRETQYF. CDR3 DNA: TGTGCCAGCCCATTGGACAGGGGAGGCCGGGAGACCCAGTACTTC. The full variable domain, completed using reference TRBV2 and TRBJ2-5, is EPEVTQTPSHQVTQMGQEVILRCVPISNHLYFYWYRQILGQKVEFLVSFYNNEISEKSEIFDDQFSVERPDGSNFTLKIRSTKLEDSAMYFCASPLDRGGRETQYFGPGTRLLVL.

CDR3 residues: CASSRDTGGTVEQYF. CDR3 nucleotide sequence: TGTGCCAGCTCACGGGACACAGGAGGGACAGTCGAGCAGTACTTC. The chain links TRBV18 to TRBJ2-7, with D perhaps TRBD1 (7 bases). The CDR3 consists of 15 residues. From germline, CDR1 is KGHSH and CDR2 LQKENI. Trimming pared 4 bases from V and 6 bases from J, leaving 19 bases between.

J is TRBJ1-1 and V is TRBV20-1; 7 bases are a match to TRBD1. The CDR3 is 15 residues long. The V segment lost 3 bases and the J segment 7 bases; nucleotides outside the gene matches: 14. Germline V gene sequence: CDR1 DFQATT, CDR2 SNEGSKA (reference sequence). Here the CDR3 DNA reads TGCAGTGCTAGCACCTCGGCAGGGGGAGTACTTGAAGCTTTCTTT. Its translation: CSASTSAGGVLEAFF.

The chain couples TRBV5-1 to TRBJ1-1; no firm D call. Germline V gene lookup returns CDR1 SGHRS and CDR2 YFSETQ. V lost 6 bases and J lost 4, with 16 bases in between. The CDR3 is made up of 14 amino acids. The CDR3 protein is CASKVELDPTEAFF. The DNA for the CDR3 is TGCGCCAGCAAGGTGGAATTAGACCCCACTGAAGCTTTCTTT.

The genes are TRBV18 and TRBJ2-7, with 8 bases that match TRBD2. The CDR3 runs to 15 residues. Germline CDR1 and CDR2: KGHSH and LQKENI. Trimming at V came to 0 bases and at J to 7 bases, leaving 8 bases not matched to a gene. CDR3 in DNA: TGTGCCAGCTCACCACCGGCGGGGGGCCTGGGGGAGCAGTACTTC. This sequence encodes CASSPPAGGLGEQYF.

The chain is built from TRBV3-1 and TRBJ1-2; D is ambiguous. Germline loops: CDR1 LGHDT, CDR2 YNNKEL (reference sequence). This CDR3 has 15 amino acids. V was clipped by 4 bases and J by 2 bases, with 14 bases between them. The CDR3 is CASSRTRTRNYGYTF. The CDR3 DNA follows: TGTGCCAGCAGCCGTACTAGGACGAGAAACTATGGCTACACCTTC.

CDR3 residues: CATADPQGYSGNTIYF. CDR3 sequence (DNA): TGTGCCACCGCAGATCCCCAGGGGTACTCTGGAAACACCATATATTTT. This rearrangement joins TRBV15 to TRBJ1-3, with D possibly TRBD1 on 6 matching bases. Germline V gene sequence: CDR1 LNHNV, CDR2 YYDKDF (reference sequence). Deletions cut 8 bases from V and 0 bases from J, with 17 bases between. This CDR3 has 16 amino acids.